This T cell receptor (beta chain) was captured in a study of control samples from healthy donors and cancer patients (dated by TCRdb to about 2020). V and J are trimmed by 5 bases and 1 base, and the gene matches miss 6 bases of the junction. CDR1 and CDR2 are read off the germline V gene (reference sequence) as MNHEY and SMNVEV. Reading from cysteine to phenylalanine, the CDR3 counts 15 amino acids. CDR3 DNA only is kept here, 45 bases in frame from base 1. Library preparation used the immunoSEQ multiplex PCR assay. TCRdb re-hosts the immuneACCESS table, in-frame sequences only. Its copies lack some clones; in the studies checked, an unresolved V gene accounts for under half of them, and the cause for the rest is not known. For this sample there are around 100,000 clones; roughly nine tenths appear just once. Of the sample, about 2.5% is held by the ten largest clones. A remark on this clone: This receptor's antigen is unknown. Base qualities are not at hand, and no much larger clone is one base apart.

The TCR sequence derives from a woman aged 18-29 years in good health. Specimen: blood. In this chain, TRBV27 is recombined with TRBJ2-3; 7 of the junction bases match TRBD1. The nucleotide sequence is given as TGTGCCAGCAGTCCGTGGACAGGCCGCACAGATACGCAGTATTTT. Its amino acids are CASSPWTGRTDTQYF.